This TCR beta chain was identified during a study of vaccination and CD4 T cells after COVID-19. As for treatment: approximately 9-day PBMC culture with coronavirus spike peptide pools or control peptides (ViraFEST assay). Trimming took off 4 bases at V and 1 base at J, with 14 bases between the two ends. Germline V gene lookup returns CDR1 SGHDT and CDR2 YYEEEE. This CDR3 spans 15 amino acids. Study-wide findings and caveats: Counts of SARS-CoV-2-reactive clonotypes had a median that went from around 19 to 38, a nonsignificant change.

As for this clonotype: The antigen remains unidentified.

Cultured CD4+ T cells had their DNA profiled by the Oncomine TCR Beta short-read assay. In TCRdb, the PCR reads were re-called with MiXCR into one record per CDR3 protein. The top ten clones hold less than 9.5% of a sample with approximately 11,000 distinct CDR3 sequences, roughly 60% of them seen once. The chain links TRBV5-6 to TRBJ1-1; weak D call: TRBD1 (6 bases). The TCR sequence derives from a human donor who had recovered from COVID-19. Sample: CD4+ T cells from blood, cultured in vitro. The CDR3 protein is CASSRQDYGNTEAFF. In DNA, the CDR3 is TGTGCCAGCAGCCGACAGGACTACGGGAACACTGAAGCTTTCTTT.